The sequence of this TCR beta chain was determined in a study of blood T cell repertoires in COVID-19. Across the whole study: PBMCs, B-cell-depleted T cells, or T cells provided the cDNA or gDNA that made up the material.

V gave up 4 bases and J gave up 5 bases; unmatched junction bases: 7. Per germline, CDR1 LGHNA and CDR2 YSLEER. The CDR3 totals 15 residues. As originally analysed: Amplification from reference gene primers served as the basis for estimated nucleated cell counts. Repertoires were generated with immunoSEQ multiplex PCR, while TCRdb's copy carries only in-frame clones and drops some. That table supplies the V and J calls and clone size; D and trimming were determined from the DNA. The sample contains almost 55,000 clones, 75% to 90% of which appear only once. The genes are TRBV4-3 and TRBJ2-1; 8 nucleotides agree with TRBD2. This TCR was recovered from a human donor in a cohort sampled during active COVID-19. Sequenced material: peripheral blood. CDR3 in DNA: TGCGCCAGCAGCCCGGGGGGGTCTGGAAACAATGAGCAGTTCTTC. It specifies CASSPGGSGNNEQFF.